This T cell receptor (beta chain) was recorded in a study of CD8+ T cells in alopecia areata. CDR1 is GTSNPN and CDR2 is SVGIG in the germline V gene (reference sequence). CDR3 size: 18 residues. V lost 1 base and J lost 2, with 24 bases in between. It was cDNA, reverse transcribed from extracted RNA, that served as the sequencing template. Here immunoSEQ multiplex PCR was the method, and the copy in TCRdb shows in-frame clones only, minus some. The table has roughly 220,000 clones, more than 60% seen once; the top ten hold 0.95% to 1.5%. Noted treatment: oral pan-JAK inhibitor, 5-10 mg twice daily. This chain links TRBV30 with TRBJ2-7, with a weak D call TRBD2 (7 bases). The sample in question was CD4+ T cells sorted from blood, obtained at week 44, from a patient treated with tofacitinib. This sequence was found in a human donor with alopecia areata. The chain's CDR3 is CAWSGTGSVRGGAYEQYF. The CDR3 coding sequence is TGTGCCTGGAGTGGTACGGGGAGCGTTAGGGGGGGAGCCTACGAGCAGTACTTC.